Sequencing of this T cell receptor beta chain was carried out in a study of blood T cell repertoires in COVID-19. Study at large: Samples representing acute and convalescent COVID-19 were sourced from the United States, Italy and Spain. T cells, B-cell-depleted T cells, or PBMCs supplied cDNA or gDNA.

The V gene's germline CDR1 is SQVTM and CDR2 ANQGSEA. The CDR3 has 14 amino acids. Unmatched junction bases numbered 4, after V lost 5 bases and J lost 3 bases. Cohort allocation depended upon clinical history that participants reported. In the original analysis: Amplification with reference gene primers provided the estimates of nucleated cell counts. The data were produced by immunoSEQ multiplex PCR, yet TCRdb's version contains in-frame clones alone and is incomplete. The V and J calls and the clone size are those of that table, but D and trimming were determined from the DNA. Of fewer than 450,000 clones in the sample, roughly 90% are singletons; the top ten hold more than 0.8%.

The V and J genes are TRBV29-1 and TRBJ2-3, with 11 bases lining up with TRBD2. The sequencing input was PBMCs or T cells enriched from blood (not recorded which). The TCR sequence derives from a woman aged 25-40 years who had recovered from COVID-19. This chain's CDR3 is CSVTLAGGTDTQYF. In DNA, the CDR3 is TGCAGCGTTACCCTAGCGGGGGGAACAGATACGCAGTATTTT.